The rows below give T cell receptor beta chains drawn from one sample of a study of technical replicates of blood from a few donors. Produced via immunoSEQ multiplex PCR; TCRdb's table is partial and in-frame only. Among tens of thousands of clones, approximately 96% were seen once, and the ten largest hold roughly 0.3%. Sequencing input: T cells isolated from PBMCs. The receptors shown here come from a human donor in good health. CDR3s include the opening cysteine and the closing phenylalanine or tryptophan. Fields, in order: J gene, clone size, V gene, D gene, CDR3 DNA, CDR3 protein. The D gene is left open where the match is weak. Clone size is not always given. Where it is, it says once, few, many or a class for expanded clones.

J: TRBJ1-1
size: NA
V: TRBV10-2
D: TRBD1
DNA: TGCGCCAGCAGTGAGGTCAGGGGGGAGAACACTGAAGCTTTCTTT
CDR3: CASSEVRGENTEAFF

J: TRBJ2-1
size: NA
V: TRBV6-5
D: TRBD2
DNA: TGTGCCAGCAGTTACTCGGCGGGAGAGAGGATAGAGGAGCAGTTCTTC
CDR3: CASSYSAGERIEEQFF

J: TRBJ1-5
size: NA
V: TRBV30
D: TRBD1
DNA: TGTGCCTGGGACAGGGGAAGGGATCAGCCCCAGCATTTT
CDR3: CAWDRGRDQPQHF

J: TRBJ2-7
size: NA
V: TRBV2
D: NA
DNA: TGTGCCAGCAGTGACTACAGGGTTTCCTACGAGCAGTACTTC
CDR3: CASSDYRVSYEQYF

J: TRBJ1-3
size: NA
V: TRBV5-1
D: NA
DNA: TGCGCCAGCAGCTTTGGTGCAGGGACTAATGGAAACACCATATATTTT
CDR3: CASSFGAGTNGNTIYF

J: TRBJ1-5
size: NA
V: TRBV7-8
D: NA
DNA: TGTGCCAGCAGCTTAGAATCTTATAGCAATCAGCCCCAGCATTTT
CDR3: CASSLESYSNQPQHF

J: TRBJ2-7
size: NA
V: TRBV28
D: NA
DNA: TGTGCCAGCAGACTTCTATACAGGGACCTGCCCGAGCAGTACTTC
CDR3: CASRLLYRDLPEQYF

J: TRBJ1-1
size: NA
V: TRBV7-9
D: TRBD1
DNA: TGTGCCAGCAGCCGGACAGGGGAGCACACTGAAGCTTTCTTT
CDR3: CASSRTGEHTEAFF

J: TRBJ2-3
size: NA
V: TRBV7-9
D: TRBD2
DNA: TGTGCCAGCAGCTTAGGACTAGCGGGAGAGGCAGATACGCAGTATTTT
CDR3: CASSLGLAGEADTQYF

J: TRBJ2-7
size: NA
V: TRBV5-5
D: TRBD2
DNA: TGTGCCAGCAGCCCCGGGACTAGCGGGACCTACGAGCAGTACTTC
CDR3: CASSPGTSGTYEQYF

J: TRBJ2-6
size: NA
V: TRBV5-6
D: TRBD1
DNA: TGTGCCAGCAGCAGAATCCGGGACAGGGGACCAGGGGCCAACGTCCTGACTTTC
CDR3: CASSRIRDRGPGANVLTF

J: TRBJ2-7
size: NA
V: TRBV6-5
D: NA
DNA: TGTGCCAGCAAGGAACGGACATCCTCCTACGAGCAGTACTTC
CDR3: CASKERTSSYEQYF

J: TRBJ2-2
size: NA
V: TRBV9
D: TRBD1
DNA: TGTGCCAGCAGCGGGGGACAGGGGGCCTACGGGGAGCTGTTTTTT
CDR3: CASSGGQGAYGELFF

J: TRBJ2-2
size: NA
V: TRBV6-6
D: NA
DNA: TGTGCCAGCAGTTACTGGACAGACTTGCTGTTTTTT
CDR3: CASSYWTDLLFF

J: TRBJ1-1
size: NA
V: TRBV5-4
D: NA
DNA: TGTGCCAGCAGCTCGGAGGGAGATGACACTGAAGCTTTCTTT
CDR3: CASSSEGDDTEAFF

J: TRBJ2-4
size: once
V: TRBV2
D: NA
DNA: TGTGCCAGCAGGCGGGGCCCTTCCAAAAACATTCAGTACTTC
CDR3: CASRRGPSKNIQYF

J: TRBJ2-1
size: NA
V: TRBV27
D: NA
DNA: TGTGCCAGCAGTTTATCCAGGAACAATGAGCAGTTCTTC
CDR3: CASSLSRNNEQFF

J: TRBJ2-7
size: NA
V: TRBV6-5
D: NA
DNA: TGTGCCAGCAGTTACTCGAACGGACACCGCTTCTACGAGCAGTACTTC
CDR3: CASSYSNGHRFYEQYF

J: TRBJ1-5
size: NA
V: TRBV2
D: NA
DNA: TGTGCCAGCAGTGCACAGCCCTATAGCAATCAGCCCCAGCATTTT
CDR3: CASSAQPYSNQPQHF

J: TRBJ2-2
size: NA
V: TRBV11-3
D: TRBD1
DNA: TGTGCCAGCAGCTCTAAAACCGGGACAGGGGGCACCGGGGAGCTGTTTTTT
CDR3: CASSSKTGTGGTGELFF

J: TRBJ1-1
size: once
V: TRBV7-3
D: NA
DNA: TGTGCCAGCAGCTTAACGGTAGAGAACACTGAAGCTTTCTTT
CDR3: CASSLTVENTEAFF

J: TRBJ2-1
size: NA
V: TRBV4-1
D: NA
DNA: TGCGCCAGCAGCCTACGGCAGGGAATAGGTGGATACAATGAGCAGTTCTTC
CDR3: CASSLRQGIGGYNEQFF

J: TRBJ1-1
size: NA
V: TRBV7-3
D: NA
DNA: TGTGCCAGCAGCTCTCAGGGGAACACTGAAGCTTTCTTT
CDR3: CASSSQGNTEAFF

J: TRBJ2-7
size: NA
V: TRBV5-5
D: NA
DNA: TGTGCCAGCAGCTTGGGAAGCACCTACGAGCAGTACTTC
CDR3: CASSLGSTYEQYF

J: TRBJ2-7
size: NA
V: TRBV27
D: NA
DNA: TGTGCCAGCAGTTTGCCCGGGACATTCTACGAGCAGTACTTC
CDR3: CASSLPGTFYEQYF

J: TRBJ1-1
size: NA
V: TRBV27
D: TRBD1
DNA: TGTGCCAGCAGTCCGTCGACAGGGAACGTTGGCACTGAAGCTTTCTTT
CDR3: CASSPSTGNVGTEAFF

J: TRBJ2-7
size: NA
V: TRBV5-1
D: NA
DNA: TGCGCCAGCAGCTTGGGGGTAGCTTGGGAGCAGTACTTC
CDR3: CASSLGVAWEQYF

J: TRBJ1-5
size: NA
V: TRBV6-1
D: NA
DNA: TGTGCCAGCAGTTCTCGGGACACAGGCAATCAGCCCCAGCATTTT
CDR3: CASSSRDTGNQPQHF

J: TRBJ2-2
size: once
V: TRBV10-3
D: NA
DNA: TGTGCCATCAGTCGGCAGGGGTCGCCCCTGGGAACCGGGGAGCTGTTTTTT
CDR3: CAISRQGSPLGTGELFF

J: TRBJ2-7
size: NA
V: TRBV6-5
D: NA
DNA: TGTGCCAGCTCTAGGACTCTCGGCACCTACGAGCAGTACTTC
CDR3: CASSRTLGTYEQYF

J: TRBJ2-3
size: NA
V: TRBV7-3
D: TRBD2
DNA: TGTGCCAGCAGCTCCCTAGCGGGACGCACAGATACGCAGTATTTT
CDR3: CASSSLAGRTDTQYF

J: TRBJ2-7
size: NA
V: TRBV9
D: NA
DNA: TGTGCCAGCAGCGTCACAGCTTCCTACGAGCAGTACTTC
CDR3: CASSVTASYEQYF

J: TRBJ2-1
size: NA
V: TRBV25-1
D: TRBD1
DNA: TGTGCCAGCAGCGGGACAGGGGGCATGGGTGATAGTGAGCAGTTCTTC
CDR3: CASSGTGGMGDSEQFF

J: TRBJ2-1
size: NA
V: TRBV9
D: TRBD2
DNA: TGTGCCAGCAGCGGCGGACTAGCGGGAGGAGATGAGCAGTTCTTC
CDR3: CASSGGLAGGDEQFF

J: TRBJ2-1
size: NA
V: TRBV5-1
D: NA
DNA: TGCGCCAGCAGCTGGGCAGCCTACAATGAGCAGTTCTTC
CDR3: CASSWAAYNEQFF

J: TRBJ2-2
size: NA
V: TRBV11-2
D: NA
DNA: TGTGCCAGCAGCTTAAGGAGCACGAACACCGGGGAGCTGTTTTTT
CDR3: CASSLRSTNTGELFF

J: TRBJ1-2
size: once
V: TRBV6-5
D: TRBD1
DNA: TGTGCCAGCAGTTACTCTCCGGACAGGGATGGCTACACCTTC
CDR3: CASSYSPDRDGYTF

J: TRBJ2-1
size: NA
V: TRBV7-9
D: NA
DNA: TGTGCCAGCAGCCCCGGGACAGAGCAGTTCTTC
CDR3: CASSPGTEQFF

J: TRBJ1-3
size: NA
V: TRBV19
D: TRBD1
DNA: TGTGCCAGTAGTAGGGGACAGTCTGGAAACACCATATATTTT
CDR3: CASSRGQSGNTIYF

J: TRBJ2-3
size: NA
V: TRBV28
D: NA
DNA: TGTGCCAGCAGTGCACTAGACACGCAGTATTTT
CDR3: CASSALDTQYF

J: TRBJ1-1
size: NA
V: TRBV30
D: NA
DNA: TGTGCCTGGAGTGTACAGGGAACTGAAGCTTTCTTT
CDR3: CAWSVQGTEAFF

J: TRBJ2-2
size: NA
V: TRBV7-3
D: NA
DNA: TGTGCCAGCAGCTTAAGTTCGGCGAACACCGGGGAGCTGTTTTTT
CDR3: CASSLSSANTGELFF

J: TRBJ2-7
size: NA
V: TRBV7-9
D: NA
DNA: TGTGCCAGCAGGTCAGCGAGCTCCTACGAGCAGTACTTC
CDR3: CASRSASSYEQYF

J: TRBJ2-5
size: NA
V: TRBV2
D: NA
DNA: TGTGCCAGCAGAACAGGGCCAGCCCAAGAGACCCAGTACTTC
CDR3: CASRTGPAQETQYF

J: TRBJ2-7
size: NA
V: TRBV27
D: NA
DNA: TGTGCCAGCAGTTACGGACAGAGGTTCGAGCAGTACTTC
CDR3: CASSYGQRFEQYF

J: TRBJ2-2
size: NA
V: TRBV7-9
D: TRBD2
DNA: TGTGCCAGCAGCTCGGGGGGAACCGGGGAGCTGTTTTTT
CDR3: CASSSGGTGELFF

J: TRBJ2-5
size: few
V: TRBV5-1
D: NA
DNA: TGCGCCAGCAGAATAAACACCCAAGAGACCCAGTACTTC
CDR3: CASRINTQETQYF

J: TRBJ1-3
size: NA
V: TRBV4-3
D: NA
DNA: TGCGCCAGCAGCCAAGATCTACAGAAGAACACCATATATTTT
CDR3: CASSQDLQKNTIYF

J: TRBJ2-5
size: NA
V: TRBV7-2
D: NA
DNA: TGTGCCAGCAGCTCTATCCTCCAAGAGACCCAGTACTTC
CDR3: CASSSILQETQYF

J: TRBJ2-1
size: NA
V: TRBV5-6
D: NA
DNA: TGTGCCAGCAGCATAGACTTCCTTAACTCCTACAATGAGCAGTTCTTC
CDR3: CASSIDFLNSYNEQFF

J: TRBJ2-7
size: NA
V: TRBV30
D: NA
DNA: TGTGCCTTTGCAGGACAACCCTACGAGCAGTACTTC
CDR3: CAFAGQPYEQYF